These 13 T cell receptor beta chains came from one sample sequenced in a study of OX40 agonist ivuxolimab in advanced cancers. The protocol was immunoSEQ multiplex PCR, while the TCRdb copy is restricted to in-frame clones and leaves out a portion. The data hold some 68,000 clones, with roughly 83% observed a single time. Specimen: CD4+ or CD8+ T cells sorted from blood, collected in a trial of the OX40 agonist ivuxolimab. Source of these receptors: an adult with an advanced solid tumor such as melanoma, head and neck, liver or kidney cancer.

V and J are TRBV15 and TRBJ1-2; 8 bases line up with TRBD1. This CDR3 has 14 residues. CDR1 is LNHNV and CDR2 is YYDKDF in the germline V gene (reference sequence). V shed 5 bases and J 7 bases; nucleotides not matched to a gene: 9. This CDR3 is CATSEVIGTGGYTF. The CDR3 coding sequence is TGTGCCACCAGCGAAGTAATCGGGACAGGTGGCTACACCTTC.

The gene calls are TRBV6-1 and TRBJ2-5; D is ambiguous. V was pared by 8 bases and J by 1 base, with 8 bases between. Germline V CDR1 and CDR2: MNHNS, SASEGT. The CDR3 consists of 12 residues. CDR3: CASLARQETQYF. For the CDR3, the DNA is TGTGCCAGCCTTGCCCGCCAAGAGACCCAGTACTTC.

This chain links TRBV4-1 with TRBJ1-1, with D unresolved. CDR1 MGHRA and CDR2 YSYEKL come from the germline V gene. The ends were cut back, 0 bases at V and 11 bases at J, with 16 bases in the middle. The CDR3 covers 14 residues. CDR3 residues: CASSQEFPQPGAFF. The CDR3 bases are TGCGCCAGCAGCCAAGAGTTTCCCCAGCCGGGGGCTTTCTTT.

The V gene is TRBV6-6, the J gene TRBJ2-5, with a possible D match to TRBD1 (5 bases). Germline CDR1 MNHNY, CDR2 SVGAGI (reference sequence). The V end lost 3 bases, the J end lost 2 bases, and 13 bases lay between the germline ends. The CDR3 runs to 15 residues. For the CDR3, the DNA is TGTGCCAGCAGTTATTCAGGGCTAAAACAAGAGACCCAGTACTTC. Its protein is CASSYSGLKQETQYF.

CDR3 bases: TGTGCCAGTTCGGACGGGTCCTATGGCTACACCTTC. It translates to CASSDGSYGYTF. The chain links TRBV19 to TRBJ1-2; D gene unclear. Trimming left V 8 bases short and J 4 bases short, with 11 bases between. Germline V gene data show CDR1 as LNHDA and CDR2 as SQIVND (reference sequence). The CDR3 runs 12 residues. Full variable domain (outside the CDR3, taken from reference TRBV19 and TRBJ1-2): DGGITQSPKYLFRKEGQNVTLSCEQNLNHDAMYWYRQDPGQGLRLIYYSQIVNDFQKGDIAEGYSVSREKKESFPLTVTSAQKNPTAFYLCASSDGSYGYTFGSGTRLTVV.

This CDR3 reads CASSPDGTPKYEQYF. CDR3 DNA: TGCGCCAGCAGCCCTGATGGGACTCCGAAATACGAGCAGTACTTC. The chain uses TRBV4-1 and TRBJ2-7; weak D call: TRBD2 (6 bases). Germline V gene data show CDR1 as MGHRA and CDR2 as YSYEKL. This CDR3 spans 15 amino acids. The V and J ends lost 4 bases and 4 bases respectively, with 17 bases between them.

This chain connects TRBV7-2 to TRBJ2-3; a possible D gene is TRBD1 (6 bases). This CDR3 is 16 amino acids long. V lost 3 bases, J lost 3 bases, and 16 bases lay in between. Germline assignment: CDR1 SGHTA and CDR2 FQGNSA. CDR3 in DNA: TGTGCCAGCAGCTTTTACAGGGCTGCTGGAACAGATACGCAGTATTTT. Translating gives CASSFYRAAGTDTQYF. The variable domain in full, with the rest retrieved from reference TRBV7-2 and TRBJ2-3, is GAGVSQSPSNKVTEKGKDVELRCDPISGHTALYWYRQSLGQGLEFLIYFQGNSAPDKSGLPSDRFSAERTGGSVSTLTIQRTQQEDSAVYLCASSFYRAAGTDTQYFGPGTRLTVL.

The genes are TRBV2 and TRBJ1-6; 7 nucleotides match TRBD1. The CDR3 is 15 residues long. Trimming took 7 bases from V and 5 from J; bases not matched to a gene: 8. From germline, CDR1 is SNHLY and CDR2 FYNNEI. In nucleotides, the CDR3 is TGTGCCAGCACCGAGGACAGGACAAATAATTCACCCCTCCACTTT. Translating it yields CASTEDRTNNSPLHF.

The chain carries TRBV7-9 and TRBJ2-5; D remains ambiguous. Looked up from germline, CDR1 is SEHNR and CDR2 is FQNEAQ (reference sequence). Trimming took 8 bases from V and 2 from J, leaving 15 bases between them. The CDR3 contains 14 residues. CDR3 coding DNA: TGTGCCAGCGGACCCGGCGGCGTACAAGAGACCCAGTACTTC. Its protein product is CASGPGGVQETQYF.

The chain employs TRBV11-2 and TRBJ2-7, with 8 bases that match TRBD1. Looked up from germline, CDR1 is SGHAT and CDR2 is FQNNGV. V lost 5 bases to trimming and J lost 2 bases; unmatched junction nucleotides: 11. This CDR3 region has 16 residues. The CDR3 DNA is TGTGCCAGCAGCCCAGGGGGCGGAAGGAGGGCCTACGAGCAGTACTTC. Amino acid sequence: CASSPGGGRRAYEQYF.

The rearrangement links TRBV9 to TRBJ2-2, with no clear D. Germline V gene lookup returns CDR1 SGDLS and CDR2 YYNGEE. Trimming took off 0 bases at V and 5 bases at J, with 5 bases between the two ends. CDR3 size: 13 residues. Here the CDR3 reads CASSVAQTGELFF. As DNA, the CDR3 is TGTGCCAGCAGCGTAGCCCAAACCGGGGAGCTGTTTTTT.

The chain has TRBV6-1 and TRBJ1-3; D is unresolved. CDR3 length: 13 amino acids. Trimming pared 2 bases from V and 4 bases from J, leaving 6 bases between. Per the germline V gene, CDR1 is MNHNS and CDR2 is SASEGT. The CDR3: CASSEIVGNTIYF. The CDR3 coding sequence is TGTGCCAGCAGTGAAATAGTGGGAAACACCATATATTTT.

This clone appeared a single time. The V call is TRBV7-6, the J call TRBJ1-3; unclear D gene. In germline, CDR1 is SGHVS, CDR2 FNYEAQ. V lost 1 base and J 0 bases, leaving 7 bases between the germline ends. CDR3 length equals 15 residues. CDR3 nucleotides: TGTGCCAGCAGCTTAGGGGCGGGCTCTGGAAACACCATATATTTT. This sequence encodes CASSLGAGSGNTIYF.